This T cell receptor (beta chain) is from a study of cytomegalovirus exposure and HLA in healthy donors. The protocol was immunoSEQ multiplex PCR, while the TCRdb copy is restricted to in-frame clones and leaves out a portion. Of approximately 240,000 clones in the sample, 80% to 95% are singletons; the top ten hold approximately 1.1%. V was clipped by 8 bases and J by 5 bases, with 15 bases between them. The CDR3 covers 13 residues. Per germline, CDR1 SGHTA and CDR2 FQGTGA. This sequence joins TRBV7-3 and TRBJ2-5; the D gene is possibly TRBD2 (6 bases). The sample taken for sequencing was PBMCs. This receptor was taken from a young woman in good health and CMV-seronegative. CDR3 DNA sequence: TGTGCCAGCGGGACGGGAGCTTTGGAGACCCAGTACTTC. It encodes CASGTGALETQYF. The full variable domain, in which reference TRBV7-3 and TRBJ2-5 provide the parts outside the CDR3, is GAGVSQTPSNKVTEKGKYVELRCDPISGHTALYWYRQSLGQGPEFLIYFQGTGAADDSGLPNDRFFAVRPEGSVSTLKIQRTERGDSAVYLCASGTGALETQYFGPGTRLLVL.